The 27 T cell receptor beta chains below come from one sample, sequenced in a study of CD8+CD57+ T cells in acquired aplastic anemia. Template material for TCR beta VDJ and CDR3 profiling consisted of genomic DNA. TCRdb passed the reads through MiXCR, listing each CDR3 protein once. This table holds over 150,000 distinct CDR3 sequences, around 40% found once. The sequenced material came from sorted CD4+, CD8+, or CD8+CD57+ T cells (not recorded which) from PBMCs. The receptor set was obtained from a human donor in good health.

About this clonotype: This may stem from a read error, because a much larger clone lies one nucleotide away. The conserved phenylalanine or tryptophan normally closing the CDR3 is absent here, so this likely arose from a read error. The V and J genes are TRBV20-1 and TRBJ2-1, with TRBD1 identical over 8 bases. Germline CDR1 reads DFQATT; CDR2 reads SNEGSKA (reference sequence). The CDR3 totals 13 residues. V gave up 3 bases and J gave up 9 bases; unmatched junction bases: 7. In nucleotides, the CDR3 is TGCAGTGCTAGCAGGGGGCGAGTAAGTGAGCAGTTCATC. Amino acids: CSASRGRVSEQFI.

This clonotype was seen just once. A much larger clone lies a single base off, so this may be a read error. V usage is TRBV9 and J usage is TRBJ2-3, with TRBD1 matching over 9 bases. The CDR3 length is 16 residues. Germline-derived CDR1 and CDR2 are SGDLS and YYNGEE. This CDR3 reads CASSPTGGGVADTHYF. Here the CDR3 DNA reads TGTGCCAGCAGCCCTACAGGGGGCGGGGTGGCAGATACGCATTATTTT.

Note on this clonotype: A much more abundant neighbour one base away suggests this may be a read error. Likely a read error: the CDR3 ends without its conserved phenylalanine or tryptophan. This chain uses TRBV20-1 with TRBJ1-3; D call uncertain. Between the trimmed V and J ends, which lost 6 bases and 0 bases, there was a span of 12 bases. Per the germline V gene, CDR1 is DFQATT and CDR2 is SNEGSKA (reference sequence). The CDR3 runs 14 residues. This CDR3 is CSAKEVRSGNTIYV. The DNA for the CDR3 is TGCAGTGCCAAGGAAGTTCGCTCTGGAAACACCATATATGTT.

This clonotype was detected only a few times. This chain uses TRBV28 with TRBJ1-2; the D gene is possibly TRBD1 (6 bases). CDR1 and CDR2 from the germline V gene are MDHEN and SYDVKM. CDR3 size: 12 residues. Trimming took 2 bases from V and 8 from J, leaving 9 bases between them. The CDR3 spells CASSLVDRGYTF. CDR3 bases: TGTGCCAGCAGTTTAGTGGACAGAGGCTACACCTTC.

This clonotype was seen at least ten times. The chain is built from TRBV12-3 or TRBV12-4 and TRBJ1-3, with D possibly being TRBD1 (5 bases). The CDR3 contains 15 residues. Trimming took 8 bases from V and 4 from J, leaving 18 bases between them. In nucleotides, the CDR3 is TGTGCCAGCGACCTTGGGGGAAAGAGGGGAAACACCATATATTTT. This codes for CASDLGGKRGNTIYF.

This clonotype was counted ten times or more. The CDR3 nucleotides read TGTGCTGGGACTAGCGGGAACACCGGGGAGCTGTTTTTT. Amino acid sequence: CAGTSGNTGELFF. The V gene is TRBV5-4, the J gene TRBJ2-2, with 11 bases aligning to TRBD2. The CDR3 extends over 13 amino acids. Germline CDR1 SGHNT, CDR2 YYREEE (reference sequence).

For the CDR3, the DNA is TGCAGTGCTTTATCCTGGACAGCATCTAGCACAGATACGCAGTATTTT. Encoded protein: CSALSWTASSTDTQYF. The chain joins TRBV20-1 to TRBJ2-3, with D possibly TRBD1 on 6 matching bases. CDR1 is DFQATT, CDR2 SNEGSKA, per germline (reference sequence). V was clipped by 5 bases and J by 0 bases, with 18 bases between them. The CDR3 spans 16 residues.

This clonotype was observed a few times. Being one base from a much bigger clone, this may be a read error. The chain combines TRBV7-2 with TRBJ2-7; D is possibly TRBD2 (6 bases). This CDR3 contains 17 residues. With 5 bases removed from V and 1 base from J, the gap between germline ends came to 21 bases. Germline V gene data show CDR1 as SGHTA and CDR2 as FQGNSA. The CDR3 here is CASSVAGSQDYSYEQYF. The CDR3 region has the DNA TGTGCCAGCAGCGTTGCGGGAAGCCAGGACTATTCCTACGAGCAGTACTTC.

With regard to this clonotype: Possible read error: a much larger clone is one base away. The chain uses TRBV7-2 and TRBJ1-4; TRBD1 matches at 7 bases. The CDR3 contains 18 residues. Germline CDR1 and CDR2: SGHTA and FQGNSA. Here the CDR3 DNA reads TGTGCCAGCAGCTTAGCCGGTCAGGGGGTAACCTCAGAGGAAAGACTGTTTTTT. Translated, it gives CASSLAGQGVTSEERLFF.

This clonotype was seen a few times. It may be a read error: a sequence one base away is much more abundant. The chain combines TRBV7-4 with TRBJ2-7, with TRBD1 identical over 8 bases. The CDR3 loop spans 15 amino acids. Trimming took 2 bases from V and 0 from J; bases not matched to a gene: 3. The germline CDR1 and CDR2 sequences are SGHVT and SQSDAQ. CDR3 nucleotides: TGTGCCAGCAGCTTACAGGGGGCGAGCTCCTACGAGCAGTACTTC. This translates into CASSLQGASSYEQYF.

This clonotype was detected ten times or more. The rearrangement uses TRBV7-9 and TRBJ2-7, with 9 positions matching TRBD2. Germline CDR1 reads SEHNR; CDR2 reads FQNEAQ (reference sequence). With V trimmed by 5 bases and J by 2 bases, 1 base remained unmatched. The CDR3 has 13 amino acids. CDR3 DNA: TGTGCCAGCAGCCGGACTAGCGCCTACGAGCAGTACTTC. Encoded protein: CASSRTSAYEQYF.

This clonotype was found many times. The CDR3 here is CASSLGDRGFYTF. Written as DNA, the CDR3 is TGTGCCAGCAGCTTAGGGGACAGGGGTTTCTACACCTTC. The genes are TRBV7-9 and TRBJ1-2; 10 nucleotides line up with TRBD1. This CDR3 is 13 amino acids long. Germline V gene data show CDR1 as SEHNR and CDR2 as FQNEAQ (reference sequence). J lost 10 bases, V lost 1 base, and 3 bases had no gene match.

The rearrangement links TRBV19 to TRBJ2-7; D is uncertain. Deletions cut 1 base from V and 3 bases from J, with 7 bases between. The CDR3 covers 13 residues. Germline CDR1 and CDR2: LNHDA and SQIVND (reference sequence). The DNA of the CDR3 is TGTGCCAGTAGTATAGCCGTCCGCTACGAGCAGTACTTC. Translating gives CASSIAVRYEQYF.

This clonotype was recorded many times. This chain uses TRBV6-1 with TRBJ1-2; tentative D call: TRBD1 (6 bases). The CDR3 has 13 amino acids. The V end was cut by 5 bases, the J end by 5 bases, with 12 bases between. In germline, CDR1 is MNHNS, CDR2 SASEGT. CDR3 sequence: CASSPPQGYGYTF. CDR3 in DNA: TGTGCCAGCAGTCCCCCCCAGGGGTATGGCTACACCTTC.

This clonotype was counted at least ten times. This rearrangement joins TRBV6-5 to TRBJ2-3; no definite D call. The germline CDR1 and CDR2 sequences are MNHEY and SVGAGI. The V gene lost 0 bases and the J gene lost 5 bases, with 3 bases spanning the gap. The CDR3 spans 12 residues. Here the CDR3 reads CASSYSQDTQYF. CDR3 sequence (DNA): TGTGCCAGCAGTTACTCGCAAGATACGCAGTATTTT.

This clonotype has only a few counts. J is TRBJ1-2 and V is TRBV29-1, with D perhaps matching TRBD1 (6 bases). Germline CDR1 SQVTM, CDR2 ANQGSEA. Between the trimmed V and J ends, which lost 3 bases and 3 bases, there was a span of 20 bases. The CDR3 runs 16 residues. CDR3 coding DNA: TGCAGCGTTGAGAATGCTGGTCAGGACAGCCACTATGGCTACACCTTC. It codes for CSVENAGQDSHYGYTF.

This clonotype was detected ten times or more. This sequence joins TRBV2 and TRBJ1-2, with TRBD1 matching 8 bases. The germline CDR1 and CDR2 sequences are SNHLY and FYNNEI. Losses at the gene ends were 7 bases for V and 3 bases for J; bases not matched to a gene: 7. This CDR3 has 14 amino acids. The DNA for the CDR3 is TGTGCCAGCATCAGGGGGCGATTTGACTATGGCTACACCTTC. Translation gives CASIRGRFDYGYTF.

The table lists this clonotype with many counts. The V call is TRBV6-1, the J call TRBJ1-2; unclear D gene. The CDR3 is 13 residues long. Trimming left V 5 bases short and J 4 bases short, with 11 bases between. Looked up from germline, CDR1 is MNHNS and CDR2 is SASEGT. The CDR3 here is CASSPWGSYGYTF. The CDR3 DNA sequence: TGTGCCAGCAGTCCCTGGGGTAGCTATGGCTACACCTTC.

This clonotype was detected many times. V usage is TRBV19 and J usage is TRBJ1-2; possibly TRBD1 for D (5 bases). The germline V and J ends were trimmed by 8 bases and 2 bases, with 12 bases remaining between them. The CDR3 runs 13 residues. Per germline, CDR1 LNHDA and CDR2 SQIVND (reference sequence). CDR3 in amino acids: CASGGVGNYGYTF. CDR3 DNA: TGTGCCAGTGGGGGGGTTGGGAACTATGGCTACACCTTC.

The genes are TRBV19 and TRBJ2-7; D unclear. The CDR3 is made up of 15 amino acids. CDR1 and CDR2 (germline): LNHDA, SQIVND (reference sequence). Trimming stripped 3 bases from V and 2 bases from J, with 14 bases between. DNA for the CDR3: TGTGCCAGTAGTATGGAAACGGGCCTCGCCTACGAGCAGTACTTC. Translation gives CASSMETGLAYEQYF.

This clonotype was seen more than once but under ten times. V usage is TRBV7-9 and J usage is TRBJ1-6; the D is unclear. The CDR3 spans 13 residues. Between the trimmed V and J ends, which lost 1 base and 8 bases, there was a span of 6 bases. From germline, CDR1 is SEHNR and CDR2 FQNEAQ (reference sequence). The CDR3: CASSLGSHSPLHF. CDR3 nucleotides: TGTGCCAGCAGCTTAGGAAGTCATTCACCCCTCCACTTT.

V and J are TRBV20-1 and TRBJ1-1; the D is unclear. Germline loops: CDR1 DFQATT, CDR2 SNEGSKA (reference sequence). There are 13 residues in the CDR3. V shed 5 bases and J shed 0 bases, with 10 bases lying between them. CDR3 bases: TGCAGTGCTCTCGACATCTTGAACACTGAAGCTTTCTTT. Translated, it gives CSALDILNTEAFF.

This clonotype was picked up a small number of times. CDR3 residues: CASTPTGGQPQHF. The CDR3 nucleotides are TGTGCCAGCACCCCGACAGGGGGTCAGCCCCAGCATTTT. The chain has TRBV7-9 and TRBJ1-5; 9 bases fit TRBD1. The CDR3 has 13 residues. V trimming: 7 bases; J trimming: 6 bases; junction bases outside the gene matches: 4. In germline, CDR1 is SEHNR, CDR2 FQNEAQ (reference sequence).

The chain links TRBV20-1 to TRBJ2-7, with D possibly called TRBD1 or TRBD2 (6 bases each). The CDR3 totals 15 residues. The germline V and J ends were trimmed by 6 bases and 5 bases, with 23 bases remaining between them. Germline loops: CDR1 DFQATT, CDR2 SNEGSKA (reference sequence). CDR3 in amino acids: CSAISGGIGGDEQYF. The CDR3 DNA reads as TGCAGTGCCATCAGCGGAGGGATCGGGGGCGACGAGCAGTACTTC.

This clonotype was observed many times. This sequence joins TRBV9 and TRBJ2-5, with 11 bases identical to TRBD1. Trimming at V came to 3 bases and at J to 0 bases, leaving 4 bases not matched to a gene. This CDR3 is built from 16 residues. From germline, CDR1 is SGDLS and CDR2 YYNGEE. This chain's CDR3 is CASSAGQGANQETQYF. CDR3 in DNA: TGTGCCAGCAGCGCAGGACAGGGGGCGAACCAAGAGACCCAGTACTTC.

The table lists this clonotype with a few counts. The chain combines TRBV7-9 with TRBJ2-7; a possible D gene is TRBD1 (6 bases). Trimming cost V 5 bases and J 2 bases, with 7 bases left between them. This CDR3 has 12 residues. Germline values: CDR1 SEHNR, CDR2 FQNEAQ (reference sequence). CDR3 sequence (DNA): TGTGCCAGCAGCGCAGGGGCCTACGAGCAGTACTTC. Residues: CASSAGAYEQYF.

In its sample, this clonotype was seen many times. The chain joins TRBV2 to TRBJ2-7; D is undetermined. The CDR3 has 13 amino acids. The germline CDR1 and CDR2 sequences are SNHLY and FYNNEI. Trimming took off 6 bases at V and 2 bases at J, with 11 bases between the two ends. The CDR3 protein is CASRIDGTYEQYF. The CDR3 nucleotides are TGTGCCAGCAGAATCGACGGAACCTACGAGCAGTACTTC.